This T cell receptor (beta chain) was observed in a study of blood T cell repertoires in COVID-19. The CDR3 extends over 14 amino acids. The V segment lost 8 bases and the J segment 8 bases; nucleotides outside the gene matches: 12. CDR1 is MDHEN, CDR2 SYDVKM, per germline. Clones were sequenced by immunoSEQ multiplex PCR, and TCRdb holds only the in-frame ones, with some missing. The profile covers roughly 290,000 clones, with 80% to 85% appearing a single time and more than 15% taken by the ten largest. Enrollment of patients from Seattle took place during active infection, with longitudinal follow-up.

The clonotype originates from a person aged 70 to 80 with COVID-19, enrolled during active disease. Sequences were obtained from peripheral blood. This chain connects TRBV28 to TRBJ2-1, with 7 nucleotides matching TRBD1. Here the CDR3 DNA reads TGTGCCAGCTCCAGGGACAGTGTCTTGGATGAGCAGTTCTTC. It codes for CASSRDSVLDEQFF.